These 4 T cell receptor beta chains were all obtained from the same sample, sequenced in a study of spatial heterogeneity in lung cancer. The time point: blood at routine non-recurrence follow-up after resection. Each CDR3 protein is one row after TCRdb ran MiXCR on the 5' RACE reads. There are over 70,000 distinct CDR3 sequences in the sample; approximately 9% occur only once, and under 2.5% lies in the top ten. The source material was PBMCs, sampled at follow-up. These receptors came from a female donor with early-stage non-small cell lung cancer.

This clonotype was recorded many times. The chain's CDR3 is CATSRELAGGRTRSYEQYF. Here the CDR3 DNA reads TGTGCCACCAGCAGAGAACTAGCGGGAGGGCGAACCCGCTCCTACGAGCAGTACTTC. The rearrangement joins TRBV15 to TRBJ2-7; 13 bases are shared with TRBD2. Germline V gene data show CDR1 as LNHNV and CDR2 as YYDKDF (reference sequence). This CDR3 region has 19 residues. Losses at the gene ends were 0 bases for V and 0 bases for J; bases not matched to a gene: 8.

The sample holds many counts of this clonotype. The CDR3 protein is CASSHQTGTYGYTF. Here the CDR3 DNA reads TGTGCCAGCAGCCACCAGACAGGGACCTATGGCTACACCTTC. The gene calls are TRBV5-4 and TRBJ1-2; 7 nucleotides match TRBD1. There are 14 residues in the CDR3. Germline V gives CDR1 SGHNT, CDR2 YYREEE (reference sequence). J lost 4 bases, V lost 4 bases, and 7 bases had no gene match.

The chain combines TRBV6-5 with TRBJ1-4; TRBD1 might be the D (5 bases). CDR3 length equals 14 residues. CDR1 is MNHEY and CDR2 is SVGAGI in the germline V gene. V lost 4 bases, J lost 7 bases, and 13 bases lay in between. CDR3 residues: CASSSRRGTEKLFF. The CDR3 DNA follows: TGTGCCAGCAGTTCGAGAAGGGGTACTGAAAAACTGTTTTTT.

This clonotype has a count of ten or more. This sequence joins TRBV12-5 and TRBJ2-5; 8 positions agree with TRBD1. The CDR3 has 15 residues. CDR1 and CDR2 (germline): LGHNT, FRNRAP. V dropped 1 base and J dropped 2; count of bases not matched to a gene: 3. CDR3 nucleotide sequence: TGTGCTAGTGGTTTGGGGACAGGGAGTCAAGAGACCCAGTACTTC. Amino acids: CASGLGTGSQETQYF.